This TCR beta chain was identified in a study of blood T cell repertoires in COVID-19 (dated by TCRdb to about 2020). Background on the whole study: Samples from collaborators originated in the United States, Italy and Spain and spanned both the acute and convalescent phases of COVID-19. Samples came from the ongoing ImmuneRACE study (first 160 participants) plus 1,254 subjects from 6 global collaborators. A freely available public database, intended as a resource for researchers studying the immune response to SARS-CoV-2, is where the repertoires were released. Subjects who had been exposed to COVID-19, were actively infected with it, or had recovered from it provided the deeply sampled blood TCRbeta repertoires that made up the dataset. The sample metadata nearly always contained a de-identified subject ID, COVID-19 status, age in years and sex. Where HLA class I and class II types were available, the types were taken from metadata supplied by the sample provider, not from assay-based typing. The material from the prospective study consisted of cDNA or gDNA derived from T cells, B-cell-depleted T cells, or PBMCs.

As concerns this clone: Its antigen remains unidentified. Base qualities are not recorded, but no much larger clone differs from it by a single base.

What the study reported, not specific to this receptor: How much clinical and demographic metadata was included differed by source and by participant, and the metadata was provided uncurated.

V loses 7 bases of germline sequence and J loses 1 base, and the interval between the two ends is 13 bases. In the germline V gene (reference sequence), CDR1 corresponds to LNHDA and CDR2 to SQIVND. Spanning cysteine to phenylalanine, the CDR3 consists of 15 amino acids. Solely the CDR3 DNA is kept, with 45 bases framed from the first base. Each collaborating institution followed its own protocols to collect whole blood in K2EDTA tubes. For TCRbeta analysis, collaborators shipped samples in one of three forms: frozen whole blood, isolated PBMCs, or DNA extracted from either of those sample types. TCRbeta CDR3 regions were amplified from genomic DNA by means of the immunoSEQ Assay, a bias-controlled multiplex PCR. The paper's data handling went like this. The number of nucleated cells in each sample was estimated from the amplification of reference gene primers within the assay. Sequence reads were collapsed and filtered to measure the absolute abundance of every unique TCRbeta CDR3 rearrangement. For each sample, productive Simpson clonality was calculated by taking the square root of Simpson's diversity index across productive rearrangements. TCRdb stores this immuneACCESS table with in-frame sequences only. Part of the clones is absent; in the studies checked, under half of the shortfall reflects unresolved V genes, and no reason is known for the rest. The V and J calls and clone size were taken over from that table, and D and trimming were inferred from the DNA. Within this sample are 180,000 or so clones, with over 75% of them counted one time only. The ten largest clones take up around 3% of the sample.

The receptor was derived from a man in his sixties with acute or convalescent COVID-19. This receptor chain uses TRBV19 and TRBJ2-2; a tentative D match to TRBD2 spans 5 bases. Sequencing was performed on peripheral blood. The CDR3 reads as follows: CASMVSGRNTGELFF. The nucleotide sequence reads as follows: TGTGCCAGTATGGTCAGTGGGAGGAACACCGGGGAGCTGTTTTTT. With all but the CDR3 taken from the reference TRBV19 and TRBJ2-2 genes, the full variable domain is: DGGITQSPKYLFRKEGQNVTLSCEQNLNHDAMYWYRQDPGQGLRLIYYSQIVNDFQKGDIAEGYSVSREKKESFPLTVTSAQKNPTAFYLCASMVSGRNTGELFFGEGSRLTVL.